This entry describes one T cell receptor (beta chain). The sample comes from a study of blood T cell repertoires in COVID-19. Study information: Spain, Italy and the United States supplied samples that represented acute and convalescent COVID-19. T cells, B-cell-depleted T cells, or PBMCs supplied cDNA or gDNA.

The CDR3 is 14 amino acids. From germline, CDR1 is LNHDA and CDR2 SQIVND (reference sequence). V was clipped by 5 bases and J by 4 bases; unmatched bases: 7. Authors' processing steps: Reference gene primer amplification gave estimated nucleated cell counts. The assay was immunoSEQ multiplex PCR, and TCRdb's table has in-frame clones only and misses some. The DNA was the basis for D and trimming; V, J and clone size are from that table. The sample comprises around 220,000 clones, approximately 84% of which are singletons, and 4% to 4.5% rests with the top ten. Sequencing was performed on peripheral blood. The clonotype comes from a man aged 45-65 years with acute or convalescent COVID-19. This chain connects TRBV19 to TRBJ2-5; 7 bases line up with TRBD2. CDR3 amino acids: CASSPGGPRETQYF. The CDR3 DNA sequence: TGTGCCAGTAGTCCGGGGGGACCGCGAGAGACCCAGTACTTC.